These 10 T cell receptor beta chains originate from one sample sequenced in a study of shared clonotypes between healthy human individuals (TCRdb year 2020). The library was generated by the immunoSEQ multiplex PCR assay. TCRdb took over this immuneACCESS table, retaining in-frame rearrangements with V and J assigned. Such tables are incomplete; in checked studies, under half of the missing clones stem from an unresolved V gene, and the remainder is unexplained. The sample profile shows approximately 1.4 million clones; 98% of them were found once. Around 0.45% of the sample belongs to the ten largest clones. The sample consisted of naive CD4+ T cells sorted from blood. The sample's cell subset or site label, in plain terms: CD45RA+ positively selected. The receptors were gathered from a man in his thirties or forties in good health.

V and J are TRBV7-8 and TRBJ2-1; D is undetermined. This CDR3 has 16 residues. Deletions cut 2 bases from V and 4 bases from J, with 15 bases between. Germline-derived CDR1 and CDR2 are SGHVS and FQNEAQ. CDR3 residues: CASSLSWQTKYNEQFF. The CDR3 DNA reads as TGTGCCAGCAGCTTATCATGGCAAACAAAGTACAATGAGCAGTTCTTC.

The V call is TRBV9, the J call TRBJ1-1; D gene unclear. The CDR3 extends over 17 amino acids. Germline-derived CDR1 and CDR2 are SGDLS and YYNGEE. V was pared by 4 bases and J by 2 bases, with 21 bases between. The CDR3 sequence: CASSPRPGLGFNTEAFF. CDR3 nucleotides: TGTGCCAGCAGCCCGAGACCGGGTTTGGGGTTTAACACTGAAGCTTTCTTT.

The V call is TRBV29-1, the J call TRBJ1-2; D gene ambiguous. Trimming took off 3 bases at V and 7 bases at J, with 21 bases between the two ends. Germline CDR1 and CDR2: SQVTM and ANQGSEA. CDR3 size: 15 residues. The CDR3 loop reads CSVDDVDAISGGYTF. The CDR3 nucleotides are TGCAGCGTTGATGATGTAGACGCCATCAGTGGTGGCTACACCTTC.

As for this clone: This CDR3 is also generated by other DNA sequences in the sample. The chain combines TRBV7-9 with TRBJ2-7, with D maybe TRBD1 (6 bases). CDR3 length equals 14 residues. Germline V CDR1 and CDR2: SEHNR, FQNEAQ (reference sequence). Trimming stripped 3 bases from V and 1 base from J, with 10 bases between. CDR3 DNA sequence: TGTGCCAGCAGCTTTAGAGACAGGTCCTACGAGCAGTACTTC. As protein: CASSFRDRSYEQYF.

This sequence joins TRBV10-1 and TRBJ1-1, with TRBD1 as a possible D gene (5 bases). Germline-derived CDR1 and CDR2 are WNHNN and SYGVQD (reference sequence). V was shortened by 0 bases and J by 7 bases, with 12 bases between the two germline ends. The CDR3 extends over 14 amino acids. CDR3 nucleotide sequence: TGCGCCAGCAGTGAGTCAGGCAGGGAAAATGAAGCTTTCTTT. Its protein is CASSESGRENEAFF.

The chain uses TRBV6-1 and TRBJ2-7; 8 bases match TRBD2. Germline-derived CDR1 and CDR2 are MNHNS and SASEGT. CDR3 length equals 15 residues. Trimming cost V 4 bases and J 6 bases; bases outside gene matches: 11. CDR3 nucleotides: TGTGCCAGCAGTGCGGGAGGGCCGGAGGTCAGCGAGCAGTACTTC. This sequence encodes CASSAGGPEVSEQYF.

The CDR3 bases are TGTGCCAGCAGTACCCTAGGGGAAAAACTGTTTTTT. It translates to CASSTLGEKLFF. The chain is built from TRBV5-4 and TRBJ1-4; the D is unclear. With 5 bases removed from V and 8 bases from J, the gap between germline ends came to 10 bases. Looked up from germline, CDR1 is SGHNT and CDR2 is YYREEE (reference sequence). This CDR3 is built from 12 residues. Full variable domain (rest looked up from reference TRBV5-4 and TRBJ1-4): ETGVTQSPTHLIKTRGQQVTLRCSSQSGHNTVSWYQQALGQGPQFIFQYYREEENGRGNFPPRFSGLQFPNYSSELNVNALELDDSALYLCASSTLGEKLFFGSGTQLSVL.

The gene calls are TRBV29-1 and TRBJ1-1; no clear D. Germline V lookup: CDR1 SQVTM, CDR2 ANQGSEA. V lost 4 bases, J lost 1 base, and 13 bases lay in between. CDR3 length: 14 residues. Here the CDR3 DNA reads TGCAGCGTTGCTCTGATTTTGAAGAACACTGAAGCTTTCTTT. Amino acids: CSVALILKNTEAFF.

The chain joins TRBV10-2 to TRBJ2-3, with 13 bases matching TRBD2. In germline, CDR1 is WSHSY, CDR2 SAAADI. V was pared by 3 bases and J by 4 bases, with 10 bases of the junction left unmatched. This CDR3 spans 18 amino acids. CDR3 protein: CASSEVKTSGRSADTQYF. CDR3 nucleotides: TGCGCCAGCAGTGAAGTTAAGACTAGCGGGAGGAGCGCAGATACGCAGTATTTT.

This chain joins TRBV27 and TRBJ2-1; TRBD1 is a possible D gene (6 bases). Germline V gives CDR1 MNHEY, CDR2 SMNVEV (reference sequence). The CDR3 is 14 amino acids. V was pared by 6 bases and J by 3 bases, with 12 bases between. Written as DNA, the CDR3 is TGTGCCAGCAGGATTCCGGGACACTACAATGAGCAGTTCTTC. Amino acids: CASRIPGHYNEQFF.